A selection of T cell receptor beta chains follows, all from one sample in a study of CD8 T cells in acute hepatitis C reinfection. Using immunoSEQ multiplex PCR, the repertoire was profiled, and TCRdb retains in-frame clones only, with some absent. This sample carries approximately 39,000 clones, around 87% of them seen once, and the ten largest clones take roughly 0.46%. The specimen sequenced was naive CD8+ T cells from PBMCs. All receptors derive from a man between 25 and 39 years old with chronic hepatitis C. CDR3s leave out the opening cysteine and the closing phenylalanine or tryptophan. Fields, in order: CDR3 protein, J gene, V gene.

CDR3aa: ASSNRQGNTEAF; j_gene: TRBJ1-1; v_gene: TRBV7-9
CDR3aa: ASSLDGSYEQY; j_gene: TRBJ2-7; v_gene: TRBV7-7
CDR3aa: ASSRSRADTQY; j_gene: TRBJ2-3; v_gene: TRBV27
CDR3aa: ASSLMAGMNTEAF; j_gene: TRBJ1-1; v_gene: TRBV27
CDR3aa: ASSLNGIDEQF; j_gene: TRBJ2-1; v_gene: TRBV7-7
CDR3aa: ASSPYRGTDTQY; j_gene: TRBJ2-3; v_gene: TRBV27
CDR3aa: ASSSGTSNEQF; j_gene: TRBJ2-1; v_gene: TRBV19
CDR3aa: ASSSLYSPGQGYGYT; j_gene: TRBJ1-2; v_gene: TRBV11-2
CDR3aa: ASSQDLAGAREQY; j_gene: TRBJ2-7; v_gene: TRBV4-2
CDR3aa: ASSLTENTEAF; j_gene: TRBJ1-1; v_gene: TRBV27
CDR3aa: ASSMGFRQPQH; j_gene: TRBJ1-5; v_gene: TRBV6-5
CDR3aa: ASSPGTSGYEQY; j_gene: TRBJ2-7; v_gene: TRBV19
CDR3aa: ASSEEWAGTRATDTQY; j_gene: TRBJ2-3; v_gene: TRBV6-1
CDR3aa: ASSSPRWGSYVTDTQY; j_gene: TRBJ2-3; v_gene: TRBV9
CDR3aa: ATRGGTEAF; j_gene: TRBJ1-1; v_gene: TRBV5-4
CDR3aa: ASREGVGTNEKLF; j_gene: TRBJ1-4; v_gene: TRBV6-6
CDR3aa: ASLAVAGQGGDTGELF; j_gene: TRBJ2-2; v_gene: TRBV7-8
CDR3aa: ASSYSDEQY; j_gene: TRBJ2-7; v_gene: TRBV6-5
CDR3aa: ATSRRTGSAGELF; j_gene: TRBJ2-2; v_gene: TRBV15
CDR3aa: SVETPREEQY; j_gene: TRBJ2-7; v_gene: TRBV29-1
CDR3aa: ASSQEGSPFYEQY; j_gene: TRBJ2-7; v_gene: TRBV4-1
CDR3aa: ASSQVEGQLQKLF; j_gene: TRBJ1-4; v_gene: TRBV4-1
CDR3aa: ASSTRKGSYEQY; j_gene: TRBJ2-7; v_gene: TRBV5-1
CDR3aa: SVERVDREETQY; j_gene: TRBJ2-5; v_gene: TRBV29-1
CDR3aa: ASSLGQNQPQH; j_gene: TRBJ1-5; v_gene: TRBV11-2
CDR3aa: ASSYSTGFTEAF; j_gene: TRBJ1-1; v_gene: TRBV6-5
CDR3aa: ASSPRRGGNTEAF; j_gene: TRBJ1-1; v_gene: TRBV7-8
CDR3aa: ASSSTGNQPQH; j_gene: TRBJ1-5; v_gene: TRBV7-9
CDR3aa: ASSPNSGIPPNEQF; j_gene: TRBJ2-1; v_gene: TRBV18
CDR3aa: AISDRERTDTQY; j_gene: TRBJ2-3; v_gene: TRBV2
CDR3aa: ASSAGYTTDEQY; j_gene: TRBJ2-7; v_gene: TRBV19
CDR3aa: ASSSSGTAATYEQY; j_gene: TRBJ2-7; v_gene: TRBV7-3
CDR3aa: ASSANPVWAKNIQY; j_gene: TRBJ2-4; v_gene: TRBV27
CDR3aa: ASSYRDDTEAF; j_gene: TRBJ1-1; v_gene: TRBV5-5
CDR3aa: ASSLGTGGHGELF; j_gene: TRBJ2-2; v_gene: TRBV5-6
CDR3aa: ASSGSGQNYEQY; j_gene: TRBJ2-7; v_gene: TRBV27
CDR3aa: SAYWVETQY; j_gene: TRBJ2-5; v_gene: TRBV20-1
CDR3aa: ASSQRTSGSVDEQF; j_gene: TRBJ2-1; v_gene: TRBV4-1
CDR3aa: ASSLGQGANYGYT; j_gene: TRBJ1-2; v_gene: TRBV7-9
CDR3aa: ASSQGFSGYEQY; j_gene: TRBJ2-7; v_gene: TRBV4-1
CDR3aa: ASSAVLNTEAF; j_gene: TRBJ1-1; v_gene: TRBV7-9
CDR3aa: ASSPMRTGNTIY; j_gene: TRBJ1-3; v_gene: TRBV7-2
CDR3aa: ASSSSTGGEPQH; j_gene: TRBJ1-5; v_gene: TRBV19
CDR3aa: ASNNSENSSYEQY; j_gene: TRBJ2-7; v_gene: TRBV7-4
CDR3aa: SVPGRGSGYT; j_gene: TRBJ1-2; v_gene: TRBV29-1
CDR3aa: ASSLVVGGWETQY; j_gene: TRBJ2-5; v_gene: TRBV7-2
CDR3aa: ASSGGGEQF; j_gene: TRBJ2-1; v_gene: TRBV2
CDR3aa: ASSVGIENTIY; j_gene: TRBJ1-3; v_gene: TRBV9
CDR3aa: ASSQVSGRNEQF; j_gene: TRBJ2-1; v_gene: TRBV14
CDR3aa: ATSPLVGQDTEAF; j_gene: TRBJ1-1; v_gene: TRBV15
CDR3aa: ASSLQPNSPLH; j_gene: TRBJ1-6; v_gene: TRBV27
CDR3aa: ASSQDIQNTEAF; j_gene: TRBJ1-1; v_gene: TRBV6-5
CDR3aa: ASSVESGLSGNTIY; j_gene: TRBJ1-3; v_gene: TRBV9
CDR3aa: ATSSVGGVGTQY; j_gene: TRBJ2-3; v_gene: TRBV15
CDR3aa: ASSENQGMNTEAF; j_gene: TRBJ1-1; v_gene: TRBV6-1